This T cell receptor beta chain came from a study of monozygotic twins with cystic fibrosis. TCRdb's copy holds only in-frame clones and misses some; the assay was immunoSEQ multiplex PCR. The sample has roughly 25,000 clones, 96% seen once; the top ten hold around 3%. J gave up 3 bases and V 5 bases, and 6 bases lay outside the gene matches. This CDR3 region has 14 residues. CDR1 and CDR2 (germline): SGHTA, FQGTGA. The chain couples TRBV7-3 to TRBJ2-7, with TRBD2 matching over 8 bases. The sequenced sample was blood. This TCR was sampled from a girl aged 2 to 10 with cystic fibrosis. The CDR3 reads CASSPRTSGYEQYF. The CDR3 nucleotides are TGTGCCAGCAGCCCTCGCACTAGCGGCTACGAGCAGTACTTC.